This passage covers 15 T cell receptor beta chains from one sample sequenced in a study of T-cell reconstitution after alpha-beta-depleted transplantation in children. Preparing the TCRbeta library involved the use of unique molecular identifiers. TCRdb re-analysed the PCR reads in MiXCR, keeping a single row per CDR3 protein. The sample consists of 480,000 or so distinct CDR3 sequences, 8% to 11% of them appearing once. The sequenced sample was PBMCs, obtained before TCRalphabeta/CD19-depleted stem cell transplant. The source of these receptors is a child younger than 10 with inherited bone marrow failure, due to receive a stem cell transplant.

CDR3 nucleotides: TGCGCCAGCTGGCCAGCGGAGAGCACAGATACGCAGTATTTT. This codes for CASWPAESTDTQYF. The V and J genes are TRBV5-1 and TRBJ2-3; tentative D call: TRBD2 (5 bases). The CDR3 is 14 amino acids. Germline CDR1 reads SGHRS; CDR2 reads YFSETQ. V was shortened by 7 bases and J by 0 bases, with 12 bases between the two germline ends.

This clonotype is medium-sized (0.01 to 0.1%). This chain links TRBV20-1 with TRBJ1-1; perhaps TRBD1 as D (5 bases). Per the germline V gene, CDR1 is DFQATT and CDR2 is SNEGSKA (reference sequence). CDR3 length: 14 amino acids. The ends were cut back, 4 bases at V and 0 bases at J, with 12 bases in the middle. CDR3 loop: CSAIQGLVNTEAFF. CDR3 DNA: TGCAGTGCTATCCAGGGTCTTGTGAACACTGAAGCTTTCTTT.

This clonotype was recorded many times. The V and J genes are TRBV7-8 and TRBJ2-3; D not resolved. Germline CDR1 reads SGHVS; CDR2 reads FQNEAQ. V was clipped by 1 base and J by 5 bases, with 16 bases between them. The CDR3 runs 16 residues. This CDR3 is CASSLVASAGQDTQYF. The CDR3 DNA reads TGTGCCAGCAGCTTAGTTGCCTCGGCCGGCCAAGATACGCAGTATTTT.

This clonotype showed up just a few times. The CDR3: CASSQSTNYGYTF. CDR3 coding DNA: TGTGCCAGCAGCCAAAGTACTAACTATGGCTACACCTTC. This chain connects TRBV14 to TRBJ1-2; no clear D gene. The CDR3 runs 13 residues. V was clipped by 2 bases and J by 0 bases, with 4 bases between them. Germline values: CDR1 SGHDN, CDR2 FVKESK.

This clonotype was detected many times. CDR3 sequence: CATSRDQLVRTQYF. The DNA for the CDR3 is TGTGCCACCAGCAGAGATCAACTGGTACGGACCCAGTACTTC. The chain couples TRBV15 to TRBJ2-5; D gene uncertain. Germline V gene data show CDR1 as LNHNV and CDR2 as YYDKDF (reference sequence). The CDR3 spans 14 residues. Deletions cut 0 bases from V and 7 bases from J, with 12 bases between.

The gene calls are TRBV30 and TRBJ1-1; TRBD1 agrees at 7 bases. Germline V lookup: CDR1 GTSNPN, CDR2 SVGIG (reference sequence). The V and J ends lost 4 bases and 0 bases, in that order; junction bases with no gene match: 14. The CDR3 is made up of 17 amino acids. Here the CDR3 reads CAWTRQGGQTMNTEAFF. The DNA for the CDR3 is TGTGCCTGGACCCGACAAGGGGGACAGACAATGAACACTGAAGCTTTCTTT.

This chain connects TRBV27 to TRBJ2-1, with 7 bases that match TRBD1. This CDR3 region has 16 residues. V trimming: 5 bases; J trimming: 4 bases; junction bases outside the gene matches: 11. From germline, CDR1 is MNHEY and CDR2 SMNVEV (reference sequence). The chain's CDR3 is CASSPSRGIAYNEQFF. CDR3 bases: TGTGCCAGCAGTCCTTCCAGGGGGATAGCTTACAATGAGCAGTTCTTC.

Ten or more counts support this clonotype. The V and J genes are TRBV24-1 and TRBJ2-7; D is ambiguous. Deletions cut 0 bases from V and 11 bases from J, with 13 bases between. CDR1 is KGHDR and CDR2 is SFDVKD in the germline V gene. The CDR3 has 13 amino acids. The CDR3 DNA follows: TGTGCCACCAGTGATTTGTACCTCGGAGCAAAGTACTTC. As protein: CATSDLYLGAKYF.

In its sample, this clonotype was seen many times. V gene TRBV6-5 combines with J gene TRBJ2-3, with no clear D. The germline V gene has CDR1 MNHEY and CDR2 SVGAGI. The V end lost 0 bases, the J end lost 6 bases, and 10 bases lay between the germline ends. The CDR3 runs 14 residues. DNA for the CDR3: TGTGCCAGCAGTTACTCCCTAGGTCAGGATACGCAGTATTTT. Translated: CASSYSLGQDTQYF.

V and J are TRBV29-1 and TRBJ2-7, with D perhaps matching TRBD2 (6 bases). CDR1 is SQVTM and CDR2 is ANQGSEA in the germline V gene. The CDR3 loop spans 11 amino acids. V lost 7 bases to trimming and J lost 3 bases, with 10 bases between them. CDR3 amino acids: CSASSDYEQYF. The CDR3 region has the DNA TGCAGCGCATCTAGCGACTACGAGCAGTACTTC.

The rearrangement uses TRBV7-9 and TRBJ2-7; D unclear. The germline V gene encodes CDR1 SEHNR and CDR2 FQNEAQ (reference sequence). V lost 5 bases, J lost 2 bases, and 10 bases lay in between. This CDR3 spans 13 amino acids. The chain's CDR3 is CASSDSVAYEQYF. The CDR3 DNA reads as TGTGCCAGCAGCGACTCAGTGGCCTACGAGCAGTACTTC.

Ten or more counts support this clonotype. CDR3 sequence (DNA): TGTGCCAGCAGCGTTGGGGACTACCGCGACGAGCAGTACTTC. Its translation: CASSVGDYRDEQYF. This rearrangement joins TRBV9 to TRBJ2-7; TRBD2 aligns across 7 bases. From germline, CDR1 is SGDLS and CDR2 YYNGEE. The CDR3 contains 14 residues. J lost 5 bases, V lost 2 bases, and 7 bases had no gene match. The variable domain in full, with the rest retrieved from reference TRBV9 and TRBJ2-7, is DSGVTQTPKHLITATGQRVTLRCSPRSGDLSVYWYQQSLDQGLQFLIQYYNGEERAKGNILERFSAQQFPDLHSELNLSSLELGDSALYFCASSVGDYRDEQYFGPGTRLTVT.

This clonotype was seen repeatedly, ten times or more. The rearrangement links TRBV6-2 or TRBV6-3 to TRBJ2-3; no clear D. From germline, CDR1 is MNHEY and CDR2 SVGEGT. V was pared by 6 bases and J by 6 bases, with 10 bases between. The CDR3 loop spans 12 amino acids. CDR3 nucleotide sequence: TGTGCCAGCAGAGGGCCAGGTGATACGCAGTATTTT. Translated, it gives CASRGPGDTQYF.

This clonotype was recorded many times. At one end the junction does not follow the germline gene, possibly because of a read error. The chain has TRBV29-1 and TRBJ2-1; TRBD2 matches at 8 bases. Germline V gene data show CDR1 as SQVTM and CDR2 as ANQGSEA. The CDR3 has 15 residues. CDR3 sequence reads: CSVAPTSGSYNEQFF. The CDR3, as DNA: TGCAGCGTTGCCCCCACTAGCGGTTCCTATAATGAGCAGTTCTTC.

This clonotype occurred many times. The chain uses TRBV7-2 and TRBJ2-3; D gene unclear. Germline CDR1 reads SGHTA; CDR2 reads FQGNSA. Trimming pared 1 base from V and 0 bases from J, leaving 8 bases between. The CDR3 covers 15 residues. The CDR3 loop is CASSLGDFSTDTQYF. CDR3 in DNA: TGTGCCAGCAGCTTAGGAGACTTCAGCACAGATACGCAGTATTTT.